One sample yielded the 22 T cell receptor beta chains listed below, sequenced in a study of tumor-infiltrating lymphocytes in glioblastoma multiforme. TCRB libraries came from RNA via three nested multiplex PCR rounds. TCRdb recomputed calls from the multiplex PCR reads with MiXCR, one row per CDR3 protein. Among about 10,000 distinct CDR3 sequences, about 65% were seen once, and the ten largest hold less than 50%. Sequencing was carried out using brain tumor tissue. The receptor source for this set is a male donor with glioblastoma.

V usage is TRBV11-2 and J usage is TRBJ2-4; the D is unclear. Germline-derived CDR1 and CDR2 are SGHAT and FQNNGV. The CDR3 consists of 12 residues. V lost 6 bases and J 8 bases, leaving 11 bases between the germline ends. The CDR3 DNA reads as TGTGCCAGCAGTTACAACACGTACATTCAGTACTTC. It translates to CASSYNTYIQYF.

The chain links TRBV12-5 to TRBJ2-1, with 12 bases identical to TRBD2. The CDR3 length is 19 residues. V lost 1 base to trimming and J lost 1 base; unmatched junction nucleotides: 8. In germline, CDR1 is LGHNT, CDR2 FRNRAP. The CDR3 DNA reads as TGTGCTAGTGGTTTGGAGACTAGCGGGAGTTCCGGGTCCTACAATGAGCAGTTCTTC. This codes for CASGLETSGSSGSYNEQFF.

This clonotype has only a few counts. A much larger clone lies one base from this, so it may be a read error. Here the CDR3 omits its conserved ending phenylalanine or tryptophan, so a read error is the likely source. The rearrangement links TRBV30 to TRBJ2-7; 13 bases align to TRBD2. The germline CDR1 and CDR2 sequences are GTSNPN and SVGIG (reference sequence). This CDR3 is built from 12 residues. The V gene end was trimmed by 5 bases and the J gene end by 6 bases; junction bases not matched to a gene: 1. CDR3 sequence (DNA): TGTGCCTGGGGGACTAGCGGGACCGAGCAGTACCTC. Encoded protein: CAWGTSGTEQYL.

The chain employs TRBV11-2 and TRBJ2-7; weak D call: TRBD2 (5 bases). V shed 5 bases and J shed 4 bases, with 18 bases lying between them. CDR3 length equals 15 residues. Per the germline V gene, CDR1 is SGHAT and CDR2 is FQNNGV. In DNA form, the CDR3 reads TGTGCCAGCAGCCTCTCTAGCCGAGCACTGTACGAGCAGTACTTC. Protein: CASSLSSRALYEQYF.

About this clonotype itself: This could be a read error, since a much larger clone is one nucleotide away. The J gene is TRBJ1-5, the V gene TRBV20-1; D gene uncertain. There are 12 residues in the CDR3. The germline gives CDR1 DFQATT, CDR2 SNEGSKA (reference sequence). The CDR3 sequence: CSAGRNVLPQRF. CDR3 nucleotide sequence: TGCAGTGCTGGCCGGAACGTTCTGCCCCAGCGTTTT.

This clonotype occurred many times. Possible read error: a much larger clone is one base away. The V call is TRBV20-1, the J call TRBJ1-2; D is possibly TRBD1 (5 bases). Germline values: CDR1 DFQATT, CDR2 SNEGSKA (reference sequence). The CDR3 sequence is 15 residues long. CDR3 sequence reads: CSARLQGSLNYGHTF. CDR3 nucleotides: TGCAGTGCTAGGCTGCAGGGAAGCCTTAACTATGGCCACACCTTC.

Concerning this clonotype: The CDR3 ends on some other residue instead of the conserved phenylalanine or tryptophan, so this is likely a read error. The V call is TRBV11-2, the J call TRBJ2-1, with D perhaps TRBD1 (6 bases). CDR1 is SGHAT, CDR2 FQNNGV, per germline. The CDR3 extends over 13 amino acids. Here the CDR3 reads CASSLDRGNEQFH. The CDR3 DNA follows: TGTGCCAGCAGCCTAGATAGGGGGAATGAACAGTTCCAC.

The gene calls are TRBV29-1 and TRBJ1-5, with TRBD1 as a possible D gene (6 bases). Germline CDR1 and CDR2: SQVTM and ANQGSEA. The CDR3 is 13 amino acids. Trimming stripped 6 bases from V and 9 bases from J, with 18 bases between. CDR3 nucleotide sequence: TGCAGCGTAGCGAGGGGGAGCAAACGGCCCCAGCATTTT. Translated, it gives CSVARGSKRPQHF.

The V and J genes are TRBV11-1 and TRBJ2-5; D is unresolved. The germline V gene has CDR1 SGHAT and CDR2 FQDESV (reference sequence). Trimming took off 3 bases at V and 1 base at J, with 27 bases between the two ends. This CDR3 comprises 20 residues. The CDR3, as DNA: TGTGCCAGCAGCTTGACCCCTTTTGATCGGAGACCGACTGGCCAAGAGACCCAGTACTTC. This codes for CASSLTPFDRRPTGQETQYF.

The chain combines TRBV20-1 with TRBJ2-3; 11 nucleotides agree with TRBD1. Germline V gives CDR1 DFQATT, CDR2 SNEGSKA (reference sequence). V lost 5 bases to trimming and J lost 2 bases; unmatched junction nucleotides: 3. The CDR3 sequence is 14 residues long. CDR3 sequence: CSARDRGATDTQYF. The DNA of the CDR3 is TGCAGTGCTCGGGACAGGGGGGCCACAGATACGCAGTATTTT.

In this sample, this clonotype is medium-sized (0.01 to 0.1%). The chain is built from TRBV29-1 and TRBJ2-3; D possibly corresponds to TRBD1 (5 bases). The V end was cut by 4 bases, the J end by 4 bases, with 15 bases between. The CDR3 spans 14 residues. Looked up from germline, CDR1 is SQVTM and CDR2 is ANQGSEA. CDR3 in amino acids: CSVGAGSGPDTQYF. As DNA, the CDR3 is TGCAGCGTTGGGGCAGGGTCGGGTCCAGATACGCAGTATTTT.

In regard to this clonotype: The final CDR3 position lacks the conserved phenylalanine or tryptophan, pointing to a likely read error. The V call is TRBV5-1, the J call TRBJ2-3; D may be TRBD1 (5 bases). Germline values: CDR1 SGHRS, CDR2 YFSETQ. The CDR3 runs 14 residues. CDR3 bases: TGCGCCGGCAGTCAGGACCGACACACAGGTACGCAGTATTTG. This codes for CAGSQDRHTGTQYL.

About this clonotype: A junction end diverges from the germline sequence, so it may reflect a read error. The CDR3, as DNA: TGTGTCAGCAGCTTAGGAGGGCCCTATGGCTACAACTTC. This sequence encodes CVSSLGGPYGYNF. The chain combines TRBV7-9 with TRBJ1-2, with unresolved D. Germline V CDR1 and CDR2: SEHNR, FQNEAQ (reference sequence). The CDR3 has 13 residues.

This clonotype was detected only a few times. The V and J genes are TRBV2 and TRBJ1-2; 7 bases map to TRBD1. Germline V gene data show CDR1 as SNHLY and CDR2 as FYNNEI. CDR3 length: 14 amino acids. V lost 5 bases and J lost 4; bases outside the gene matches: 7. The CDR3 nucleotides are TGTGCCAGCAGTCAACAGGGGATTGTCTATGGCTACACCTTC. Encoded protein: CASSQQGIVYGYTF.

About this clonotype: A read error is likely, as this CDR3 ends without the conserved phenylalanine or tryptophan. This chain uses TRBV20-1 with TRBJ2-3, with 15 nucleotides matching TRBD2. This CDR3 has 20 amino acids. The V segment lost 3 bases and the J segment 0 bases; nucleotides outside the gene matches: 13. Looked up from germline, CDR1 is DFQATT and CDR2 is SNEGSKA (reference sequence). CDR3 nucleotides: TGCAGTGCTAGTCGCCCTGGACTAGCGGGAGGGCCGAGTAGCACAGATACGCAGTATCTC. It specifies CSASRPGLAGGPSSTDTQYL.

With respect to this clonotype: Without the conserved terminal phenylalanine or tryptophan, this CDR3 likely stems from a read error. This rearrangement joins TRBV11-2 to TRBJ2-7; 9 bases are shared with TRBD2. The J segment lost 5 bases and the V segment lost 6 bases, leaving 11 bases of the junction unmatched. This CDR3 contains 15 residues. Germline CDR1 is SGHAT and CDR2 is FQNNGV. The CDR3 loop is CASSLVAGEFNEQYS. In DNA form, the CDR3 reads TGTGCCAGCAGTCTAGTAGCGGGGGAGTTCAACGAGCAGTACTCC.

The chain has TRBV4-3 and TRBJ2-1, with D possibly TRBD2 on 6 matching bases. The V and J ends lost 4 bases and 5 bases respectively, with 12 bases between them. This CDR3 region has 14 residues. In germline, CDR1 is LGHNA, CDR2 YSLEER. The CDR3, as DNA: TGCGCCAGCAGCCTATTGGGCGGGAACAATGAGCAGTTCTTC. The encoded protein is CASSLLGGNNEQFF.

Worth noting for this clonotype: One end of the junction varies from germline; a read error may be responsible. V usage is TRBV11-1 and J usage is TRBJ2-3; D is possibly TRBD1 (5 bases). CDR1 is SGHAT and CDR2 is FQDESV in the germline V gene (reference sequence). The CDR3 has 16 residues. The CDR3 loop reads CASSSTPGHSTDTQYF. As DNA, the CDR3 is TGTGCCAGCAGCTCAACCCCAGGGCATAGCACGGATACGCAGTATTTT.

This clonotype occurred a few times. At one of its ends the junction is not consistent with the germline gene, which may arise from a read error. The rearrangement joins TRBV4-1 to TRBJ1-4; D gene ambiguous. CDR3 length equals 13 residues. Germline V lookup: CDR1 MGHRA, CDR2 YSYEKL. CDR3 sequence: CTSSQRWNEKLFF. In nucleotides, the CDR3 is TGCACCAGCAGCCAACGGTGGAATGAAAAACTGTTTTTT.

V is TRBV20-1 and J is TRBJ1-2; TRBD1 might be the D (6 bases). The CDR3 runs 13 residues. Per germline, CDR1 DFQATT and CDR2 SNEGSKA (reference sequence). The V end lost 1 base, the J end lost 9 bases, and 15 bases lay between the germline ends. Here the CDR3 reads CSARGRTENCYTF. The CDR3, as DNA: TGCAGTGCTAGAGGTAGGACAGAGAATTGCTACACCTTC.

V and J are TRBV20-1 and TRBJ2-1, with D unresolved. CDR1 and CDR2 from the germline V gene are DFQATT and SNEGSKA (reference sequence). V gave up 0 bases and J gave up 8 bases, with 14 bases separating them. This CDR3 has 14 amino acids. CDR3 sequence (DNA): TGCAGTGCTAGAGATCCCGGGCCCGGTTATGAGCAGTTCTTC. This codes for CSARDPGPGYEQFF.

The chain employs TRBV29-1 and TRBJ2-7, with D possibly TRBD1 on 6 matching bases. The germline V gene encodes CDR1 SQVTM and CDR2 ANQGSEA. The CDR3 has 13 amino acids. V lost 8 bases and J 4 bases, leaving 18 bases between the germline ends. This chain's CDR3 is CSIVPQGPYEQYF. The CDR3 nucleotides are TGCAGCATCGTCCCTCAGGGGCCTTACGAGCAGTACTTC.